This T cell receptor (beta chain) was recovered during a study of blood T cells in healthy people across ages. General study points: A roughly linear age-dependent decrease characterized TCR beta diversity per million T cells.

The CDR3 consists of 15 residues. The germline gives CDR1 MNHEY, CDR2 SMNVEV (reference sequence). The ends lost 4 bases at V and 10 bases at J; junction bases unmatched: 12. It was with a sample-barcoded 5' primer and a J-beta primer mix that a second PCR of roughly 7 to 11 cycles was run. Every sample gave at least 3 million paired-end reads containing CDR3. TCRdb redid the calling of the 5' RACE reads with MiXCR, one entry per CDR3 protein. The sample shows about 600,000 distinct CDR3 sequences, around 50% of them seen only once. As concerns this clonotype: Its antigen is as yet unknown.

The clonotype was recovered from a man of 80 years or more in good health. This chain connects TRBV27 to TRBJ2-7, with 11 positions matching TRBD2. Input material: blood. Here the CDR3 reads CASSSGLAASLKQYF. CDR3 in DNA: TGTGCCAGCAGTTCGGGACTAGCGGCATCCTTGAAACAGTACTTC.